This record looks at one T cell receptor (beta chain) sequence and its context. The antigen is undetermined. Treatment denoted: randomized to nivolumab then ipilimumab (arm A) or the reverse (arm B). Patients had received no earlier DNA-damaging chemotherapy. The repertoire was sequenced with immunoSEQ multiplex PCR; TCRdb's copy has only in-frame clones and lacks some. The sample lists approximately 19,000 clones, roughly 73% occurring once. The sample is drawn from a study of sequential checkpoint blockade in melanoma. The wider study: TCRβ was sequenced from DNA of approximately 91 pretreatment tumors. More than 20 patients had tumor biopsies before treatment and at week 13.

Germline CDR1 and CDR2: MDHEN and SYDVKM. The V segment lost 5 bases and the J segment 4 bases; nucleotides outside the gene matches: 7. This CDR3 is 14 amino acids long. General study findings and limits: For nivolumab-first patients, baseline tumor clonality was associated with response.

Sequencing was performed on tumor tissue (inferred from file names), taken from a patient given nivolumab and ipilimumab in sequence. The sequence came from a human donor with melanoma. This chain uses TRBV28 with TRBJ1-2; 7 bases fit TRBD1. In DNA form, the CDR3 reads TGTGCCAGCAGTCGACAGGGTTTACTCTATGGCTACACCTTC. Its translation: CASSRQGLLYGYTF.